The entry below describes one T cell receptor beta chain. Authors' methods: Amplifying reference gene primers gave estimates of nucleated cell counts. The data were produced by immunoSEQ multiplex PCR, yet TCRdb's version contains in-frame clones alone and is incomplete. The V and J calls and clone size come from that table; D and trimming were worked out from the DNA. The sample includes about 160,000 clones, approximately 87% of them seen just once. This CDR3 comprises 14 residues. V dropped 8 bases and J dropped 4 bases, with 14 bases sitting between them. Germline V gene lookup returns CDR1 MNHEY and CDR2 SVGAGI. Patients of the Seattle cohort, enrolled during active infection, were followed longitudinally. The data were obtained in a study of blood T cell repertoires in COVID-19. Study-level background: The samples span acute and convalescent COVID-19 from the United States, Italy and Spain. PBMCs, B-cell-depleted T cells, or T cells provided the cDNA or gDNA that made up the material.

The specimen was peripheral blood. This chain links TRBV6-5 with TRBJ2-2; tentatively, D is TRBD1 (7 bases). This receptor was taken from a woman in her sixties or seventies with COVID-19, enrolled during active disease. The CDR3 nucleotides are TGTGCCAGCCATACAGGGGACTCCACCGGGGAGCTGTTTTTT. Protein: CASHTGDSTGELFF.